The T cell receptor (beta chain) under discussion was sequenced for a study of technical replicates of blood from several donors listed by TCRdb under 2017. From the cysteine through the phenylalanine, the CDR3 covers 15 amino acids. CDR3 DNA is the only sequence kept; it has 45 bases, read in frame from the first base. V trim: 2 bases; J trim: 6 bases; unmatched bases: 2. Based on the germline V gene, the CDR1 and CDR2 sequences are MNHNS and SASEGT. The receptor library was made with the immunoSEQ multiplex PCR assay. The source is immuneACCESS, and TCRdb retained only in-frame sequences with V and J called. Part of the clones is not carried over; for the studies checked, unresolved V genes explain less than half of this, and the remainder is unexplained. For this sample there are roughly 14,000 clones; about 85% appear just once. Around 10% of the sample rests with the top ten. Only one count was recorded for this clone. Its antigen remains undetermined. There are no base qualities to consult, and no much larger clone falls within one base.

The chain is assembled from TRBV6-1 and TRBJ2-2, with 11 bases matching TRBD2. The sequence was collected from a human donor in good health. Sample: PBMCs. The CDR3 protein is CASSEKLAGAGELFF. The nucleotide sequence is TGTGCCAGCAGTGAAAAACTAGCGGGAGCCGGGGAGCTGTTTTTT.